This note documents a single T cell receptor (beta chain) sequence. This clonotype was recorded at least ten times. It lacks a known antigen. Base qualities are not at hand, and no much larger clone is one base apart. The data were obtained in a study of human T cells and chemical hapten exposure (dated by TCRdb to the early 2020s). For the study in its entirety: For sensitization, 2% DPC in acetone was applied to a 2 cm by 2 cm area of upper inner arm skin. Throughout the study period of roughly 24 weeks, patients also received therapeutic DPC doses to the scalp every week. Patch testing on the upper back used Finn chambers containing 0.01% DPC, with scoring done after 6 days according to International Contact Dermatitis Research Group standards. The patient cohort, mostly female, included alopecia areata with under or over 50% scalp involvement, alopecia totalis and alopecia universalis. Libraries were pooled for sequencing, and per-sample TCR yields varied mainly because of small differences in library volumes within the pool. This study followed changes in the peripheral blood TCR repertoire in vivo during primary and secondary sensitization of alopecia patients to the hapten diphenylcyclopropenone (DPC). Patient blood was sampled pre-sensitization (week 0) and at 2, 6 and about 24 weeks after DPC sensitization. For TCR sequencing, blood came from over 25 alopecia patients at anywhere from one to four time points (pre-sensitization, 2, 6 and 24 weeks).

The time point label, read with the paper, signifies: patch test 3, about 24 weeks after DPC sensitization. The treatment or condition label, read with the paper, signifies: therapeutic diphenylcyclopropenone sensitization with weekly scalp DPC. At every patch-test visit, the blood draw took place before the patch test was put on. To be eligible, patients had to be aged 18 to 70, diagnosed with alopecia and judged suitable for DPC therapy, while pregnant patients were excluded. Total RNA was isolated from unfractionated whole blood collected in Tempus Blood RNA tubes. The full study reports these points: All patients had alopecia, a presumed autoimmune disease, so their immune response might differ from that of healthy individuals. Expanded TCRs formed significantly more large CDR3 similarity clusters than pre-sensitization or healthy control sets, consistent with antigen-driven responses. Patch test score correlated positively with the number of PT1 expanded TCRs, reaching significance at thresholds 8, 16 and 32 but not at 4. After repeated subsampling, the strength of the expansion versus patch-test correlation and the threshold at which it became significant changed. DPC sensitization did not change the number of TCRs with a frequency above 1 in 1000, and there was no evidence of changes in global repertoire structure.

Libraries were prepared through RACE. Sequencing was performed on a NextSeq 500. During library preparation, unique molecular identifiers were attached to individual cDNA molecules so that TCRs could be counted in a quantitative, reproducible way. From each blood RNA sample, both TCR alpha and TCR beta chains were sequenced. Concerning the study's data processing: Samples had a median of roughly 100,000 TCRs, with a range from about 23,224 to 750,000. The Decombinator software suite was used to annotate V, J and CDR3 in the TCR reads. For PS versus PT1 abundance plots, all samples were subsampled to the same number of TCRs (28,000). TCRs were defined as expanded if absent before sensitization and observed at least eight times at the 2-week time point. The public reads were run again by TCRdb, first through fastp at Q25 and then through MiXCR, and only productive beta chains were kept. Each CDR3 protein gets just one entry, which takes the most common genes and DNA from the rows behind it. The V and J calls shown here were made by TCRdb, not taken from the authors' results. The sample data list about 190,000 distinct CDR3 sequences, and about 25% of these were observed just once. Jointly, the top ten make up roughly 2.3% of the sample.

V loses 5 bases, J loses 6 bases, and the germline ends lie 10 bases apart. The CDR1 and CDR2 encoded by the germline V gene (reference sequence) are DFQATT and SNEGSKA. From cysteine to phenylalanine, the CDR3 is 11 amino acids long. Just the 33-base CDR3 DNA is kept, in frame starting at base 1. The starting material was whole blood, obtained in connection with sensitization to the hapten diphenylcyclopropenone (DPC). The clonotype originates from a woman aged 40-49 years with alopecia areata. Some clones in this sample may be carry-over from other donors' samples. The V and J segments used are TRBV20-1 and TRBJ1-2; the D gene remains uncertain. This receptor carries the CDR3 CSAGRFDGYTF. The DNA reads TGCAGTGCTGGGCGTTTCGATGGCTACACCTTC.